The present T cell receptor (beta chain) was sequenced within a study of identical twins (dated by TCRdb to about 2016). General notes on the study: The study deep-sequenced TCR alpha and beta repertoires from monozygotic twins, unrelated adults of various ages and cord blood to test whether fetal clonotypes persist. To rule out contamination, the twin experiments were replicated at different times with different library preparation protocols. The paper as a whole reports these results and caveats: Because the same donors could not be followed over many years, the conclusions relied on cross-sectional statistical analysis. Out-of-frame TCR alpha sharing in monozygotic twins was systematically underestimated by recombination models, whereas sharing between unrelated individuals was in agreement with the recombination models. In beta out-of-frame sequences, excess twin sharing was weaker, because having fewer shared sequences lowered the signal-to-noise ratio. Zero-insertion analyses could be partly confounded by invariant T cells such as MAIT and iNKT, although diverse VJ usage argued against such confounding for most clonotypes. Compared with coincidental sharing between unrelated individuals, out-of-frame TCR alpha sequences shared between twins showed an excess of sequences with low generation probability. Fewer insertions were carried by abundant cord blood beta clonotypes; a weaker similar trend was observed in young adult naive repertoires, while no such trend was observed in memory repertoires.

The CDR3 starts with the cysteine, ends with the phenylalanine, and has 15 residues. Only the CDR3 DNA stays, 45 bases, in frame from base 1. V is cut by 0 bases and J by 7 bases, and the space between the germline ends is 14 bases. CDR1 and CDR2 (SGHKS, YYEKEE) derive from the germline V gene (reference sequence). The method was 5' RACE. The listed sequencing device is Illumina HiSeq 2000. Template switching introduced a universal primer binding site; the final cDNA contained a unique molecular identifier, enabling accurate counting of TCR cDNA molecules. First-strand cDNA for TCR alpha and beta chains was synthesized from specific primers in the conserved constant-segment region. To control for contamination, every cDNA library was double barcoded, receiving both a SMART-Mk sample barcode and Illumina barcodes. TruSeq adapter sequences and Illumina sample barcodes were added in two successive PCR steps. The Illumina HiSeq platform was used with custom primers to sequence TCR alpha and beta cDNA libraries. The paper's processing steps were these. Unique molecular identifiers were extracted from raw reads with MiGEC, and CDR3 positions were determined with MiXCR. Recombination models were inferred per individual with the repgenHMM and IGoR tools using an EM algorithm. Shared clonotypes were analyzed with the tcR package in R, and sharing was normalized by the product of cloneset sizes. To study raw recombination free of thymic and clonal selection effects, out-of-frame nonproductive sequences were analyzed. The public sequencing data were trimmed at Q25 with fastp and processed into clonotypes with MiXCR by TCRdb, which kept only in-frame beta chains. Rows are unified per CDR3 protein, each entry keeping the most common DNA and genes. The V and J calls were not made by the authors but by TCRdb's processing. Within this sample are roughly 750,000 distinct CDR3 sequences, with about 20% of them counted one time only. 4% to 5.5% of the sample rests with the top ten.

In its sample, this clonotype was seen a few times. It has no known antigen specificity. Base qualities are not recorded, but no much larger clone differs from it by a single base. All donors were healthy Caucasians. The twin cohort consisted of three pairs of female monozygotic twins, all aged about 18 to 29 years. RNA for TCR libraries was isolated from peripheral blood mononuclear cells. These data were likewise used in another study, on T cells expressing NK-cell markers. From the second report: Eight or nine donors provided sorted CD3+CD56+NKG2C+, CD3+CD56+NKG2C- and CD3+CD56-NKG2C+ T-cell subsets, whose TCR beta-chain repertoires were profiled. Seven of the eight sequenced donors were HCMV-seropositive and one was HCMV-seronegative. In several experiments an anti-gammadeltaTCR antibody was added to restrict sorting to alphabetaTCR-expressing T cells. In over 5 donors, the dominant CD3+CD56+NKG2C+ clonotypes were among the top 10 CD8+ clonotypes and accounted for about 1.0-7.5% of CD8+ T cells. Those dominant clonotypes were again the most abundant among CD3+CD56-NKG2C+ cells in four donors, at roughly 28.3-65%. Whether the expanded NKG2C-expressing T cell clones were specific for HCMV antigens was left unclear. Randomly selected healthy volunteers, three men and five women, were used as the eight sequenced donors. A commercial ELISA kit detecting HCMV-specific IgG in serum was used to determine HCMV serostatus. Bulk peripheral blood T-cell repertoires were additionally sequenced from unsorted PBMC for about six donors. Reads were demultiplexed and grouped by UMI with MIGEC, and clonotypes were assembled and quantified with MiTCR. To exclude erroneous sequences, only TCR cDNA sequences supported by at least two reads were retained. The tcR package was used for downstream repertoire analysis, and clonotypes were matched between fractions using CDR3 nucleotide sequence together with V segment. VDJmatch was used to annotate antigen specificity against VDJdb, with one amino acid substitution in CDR3 permitted.

This TCR derives from a woman between 18 and 30 years old in good health. Recombination connected TRBV5-5 to TRBJ2-1, with no confidently assigned D gene. The sample consisted of PBMCs. The CDR3 region has the sequence CASSLEDNLWNEQFF. The nucleotide sequence reads TGTGCCAGCAGCTTGGAAGATAACCTTTGGAATGAGCAGTTCTTC.